This T cell receptor beta chain was found in a study of shared clonotypes between healthy human individuals. On this clone: Antigen unknown.

General study findings and limits: Naive CD4 clonotype sharing across a few donors was about 5.3%. Sample collection involved blood only; tissue repertoires are likely different. Shared clonotypes across all four donors exceeded non-shared ones in generation probability.

Methods used by the authors: ImmunoSEQ output lacked quality scores and full-length reads, limiting matched filtering. The assay was immunoSEQ multiplex PCR, and TCRdb's table has in-frame clones only and misses some. V and J calls and clone size are copied from that table; D and trimming were computed from the DNA. The sample records some 630,000 clones, roughly 78% being singletons. The CDR3 has 13 amino acids. Trimming stripped 7 bases from V and 4 bases from J, with 13 bases between. CDR1 is LNHDA, CDR2 SQIVND, per germline (reference sequence). The chain links TRBV19 to TRBJ2-5; D gene unclear. The specimen sequenced was memory CD4+ T cells sorted from blood. Regarding subset: CD45RA-negative fraction. This clonotype originated in a woman aged 25 to 39 in good health. CDR3 region: CASMDPTGETQYF. The CDR3 DNA reads TGTGCCAGTATGGACCCCACGGGAGAGACCCAGTACTTC. Combining the CDR3 with reference TRBV19 and TRBJ2-5 gives the whole variable domain DGGITQSPKYLFRKEGQNVTLSCEQNLNHDAMYWYRQDPGQGLRLIYYSQIVNDFQKGDIAEGYSVSREKKESFPLTVTSAQKNPTAFYLCASMDPTGETQYFGPGTRLLVL.